The 19 T cell receptor beta chains given below trace back to one sample, sequenced in a study of preoperative IRX-2 immunotherapy in early breast cancer (dated by TCRdb to between 2018 and 2021). The sample's treatment or condition label, decoded: preoperative locoregional IRX-2 cytokine immunotherapy. Library preparation employed the immunoSEQ multiplex PCR assay. Entries here come from immuneACCESS through TCRdb and include only in-frame sequences with V and J called. Some clones fail to appear in such tables; in the studies checked, an unresolved V gene covers under half of the shortfall, and the cause of the remainder is unknown. Recorded for this sample are approximately 27,000 clones; 75% to 90% of them occurred a single time. In total, the top ten clones hold 1% to 1.5% of the sample. Sample: lymph node tissue, taken after IRX-2 immunotherapy. The receptors were sampled from a human donor with breast cancer.

The chain recombines TRBV28 with TRBJ2-2; D not certain. V lost 8 bases, J lost 5 bases, and 9 bases lay in between. The CDR3 totals 12 residues. The V gene's germline CDR1 is MDHEN and CDR2 SYDVKM. CDR3 sequence reads: CASGFVTGELFF. DNA of the CDR3: TGTGCCAGCGGGTTCGTTACCGGGGAGCTGTTTTTT.

DNA of the CDR3: TGTGCCAGCAGTTATAGGGAAAAACTGTTTTTT. This translates into CASSYREKLFF. The chain employs TRBV6-7 and TRBJ1-4; D remains ambiguous. TRBV6-7 is an ORF for which the function is uncertain. The V and J ends lost 3 bases and 8 bases respectively, with 4 bases between them. The CDR3 contains 11 residues.

V and J are TRBV10-3 and TRBJ2-3, with D perhaps matching TRBD1 or TRBD2 (5 bases each). CDR3 length: 14 amino acids. Trimming took off 6 bases at V and 1 base at J, with 11 bases between the two ends. Germline V CDR1 and CDR2: ENHRY, SYGVKD. This CDR3 is CAISRDGRTDTQYF. The CDR3 coding sequence is TGTGCCATCAGCCGGGACGGACGCACAGATACGCAGTATTTT.

This clone was observed a few times. The chain is built from TRBV28 and TRBJ2-7; weak D call: TRBD2 (6 bases). V shed 5 bases and J shed 7 bases, with 18 bases lying between them. This CDR3 spans 14 amino acids. Germline V lookup: CDR1 MDHEN, CDR2 SYDVKM. This chain's CDR3 is CASSSLESGREQYF. In DNA, the CDR3 is TGTGCCAGCAGTAGCCTGGAATCTGGGAGGGAGCAGTACTTC.

The chain has TRBV27 and TRBJ1-6, with D perhaps TRBD1 (6 bases). Germline V gene sequence: CDR1 MNHEY, CDR2 SMNVEV (reference sequence). Trimming left V 7 bases short and J 4 bases short, with 8 bases between. This CDR3 comprises 13 residues. CDR3 coding DNA: TGTGCCAGCATGGACAGTTATAATTCACCCCTCCACTTT. Its translation: CASMDSYNSPLHF.

This clone came up once. The chain employs TRBV18 and TRBJ1-5; no definite D call. Germline lookup yields CDR1 KGHSH and CDR2 LQKENI. The CDR3 is made up of 14 amino acids. The ends were cut back, 2 bases at V and 6 bases at J, with 11 bases in the middle. CDR3 in amino acids: CASSPGAWGQPQHF. The CDR3 DNA reads TGTGCCAGCTCACCAGGCGCTTGGGGTCAGCCCCAGCATTTT.

The gene calls are TRBV19 and TRBJ1-4; 9 positions match TRBD1. The CDR3 is made up of 13 amino acids. The trim removed 10 bases at V and 7 bases at J, leaving 7 bases unmatched. The germline gives CDR1 LNHDA, CDR2 SQIVND (reference sequence). The CDR3 spells CATSGQGREKLFF. In DNA form, the CDR3 reads TGTGCCACCTCGGGACAGGGCCGTGAAAAACTGTTTTTT. The full variable domain, rest sourced from reference TRBV19 and TRBJ1-4, is DGGITQSPKYLFRKEGQNVTLSCEQNLNHDAMYWYRQDPGQGLRLIYYSQIVNDFQKGDIAEGYSVSREKKESFPLTVTSAQKNPTAFYLCATSGQGREKLFFGSGTQLSVL.

The CDR3 DNA follows: TGTGCCAGCAGGAGACAGGGGGCGCGGGACATTCAGTACTTC. Residues: CASRRQGARDIQYF. V is TRBV6-8 and J is TRBJ2-4; 10 nucleotides line up with TRBD1. The J segment lost 8 bases and the V segment lost 6 bases, leaving 7 bases of the junction unmatched. This CDR3 region has 14 residues. The germline gives CDR1 MNHGY, CDR2 SAAAGT.

V is TRBV5-1 and J is TRBJ1-6; 11 bases agree with TRBD1. The V and J ends lost 3 bases and 7 bases, in that order; junction bases with no gene match: 3. The CDR3 runs to 15 residues. In germline, CDR1 is SGHRS, CDR2 YFSETQ. DNA for the CDR3: TGCGCCAGCAGCTGGGGGGACAGGGGGAATTCACCCCTCCACTTT. Translating it yields CASSWGDRGNSPLHF.

The chain couples TRBV28 to TRBJ2-7, with TRBD2 matching 12 bases. The CDR3 totals 16 residues. The V gene end was trimmed by 2 bases and the J gene end by 2 bases; junction bases not matched to a gene: 4. Germline V lookup: CDR1 MDHEN, CDR2 SYDVKM. CDR3 region: CASSLETSGRAYEQYV. CDR3 nucleotide sequence: TGTGCCAGCAGTTTAGAGACTAGCGGGAGAGCCTACGAGCAGTACGTC.

The gene calls are TRBV19 and TRBJ1-1; D gene unclear. Germline-derived CDR1 and CDR2 are LNHDA and SQIVND (reference sequence). Trimming shortened V by 4 bases and J by 1 base, and 16 bases separated the two germline ends. CDR3 size: 16 residues. The CDR3 region has the DNA TGTGCCAGTAGTACGGCGGGAGGCCGGCGGAACACTGAAGCTTTCTTT. It is translated as CASSTAGGRRNTEAFF.

The rearrangement joins TRBV15 to TRBJ2-5; D not certain. CDR3 size: 16 residues. CDR1 and CDR2 from the germline V gene are LNHNV and YYDKDF (reference sequence). Trimming took off 0 bases at V and 4 bases at J, with 15 bases between the two ends. The DNA for the CDR3 is TGTGCCACCAGCAGAGATCCGGTTTTTAATCCAGAGACCCAGTACTTC. This gives the protein CATSRDPVFNPETQYF.

The chain recombines TRBV29-1 with TRBJ2-3; 9 bases agree with TRBD1. V was pared by 4 bases and J by 3 bases, with 5 bases of the junction left unmatched. This CDR3 contains 14 residues. The germline gives CDR1 SQVTM, CDR2 ANQGSEA. The CDR3 loop is CSVGQGGETDTQYF. The CDR3 DNA reads as TGCAGCGTTGGACAGGGGGGAGAAACAGATACGCAGTATTTT.

This chain links TRBV28 with TRBJ1-2, with a possible D match to TRBD1 (5 bases). Between the trimmed V and J ends, which lost 3 bases and 8 bases, there was a span of 13 bases. The CDR3 loop spans 13 amino acids. CDR1 and CDR2 from the germline V gene are MDHEN and SYDVKM. In DNA, the CDR3 is TGTGCCAGCAGTTTCCAGGGAGCTCGGGGCTACACCTTC. The encoded protein is CASSFQGARGYTF.

The V and J genes are TRBV6-8 and TRBJ2-6; the D gene is possibly TRBD1 (6 bases). Trimming took 5 bases from V and 0 from J, leaving 23 bases between them. This CDR3 spans 20 amino acids. Germline V gene sequence: CDR1 MNHGY, CDR2 SAAAGT. The CDR3 nucleotides read TGTGCCAGCAGTACTGCGTCCAGGGGTTCCCAATTCTCTGGGGCCAACGTCCTGACTTTC. This encodes CASSTASRGSQFSGANVLTF.

The chain links TRBV18 to TRBJ1-3; 9 bases match TRBD1. This CDR3 contains 14 residues. The V gene end was trimmed by 5 bases and the J gene end by 5 bases; junction bases not matched to a gene: 4. In germline, CDR1 is KGHSH, CDR2 LQKENI. The CDR3 spells CASSTGQGRNTIYF. CDR3 DNA sequence: TGTGCCAGCTCAACCGGACAGGGGAGAAACACCATATATTTT.

The CDR3: CASSIDRHPRPAEKLFF. The CDR3 nucleotides read TGTGCCAGTAGTATAGATCGTCATCCTAGGCCGGCGGAAAAACTGTTTTTT. This chain uses TRBV19 with TRBJ1-4; D is ambiguous. The germline CDR1 and CDR2 sequences are LNHDA and SQIVND (reference sequence). The V end was cut by 0 bases, the J end by 8 bases, with 19 bases between. The CDR3 contains 17 residues.

The chain combines TRBV19 with TRBJ1-1; D gene unclear. CDR1 is LNHDA, CDR2 SQIVND, per germline (reference sequence). V lost 5 bases and J 5 bases, leaving 18 bases between the germline ends. The CDR3 contains 15 residues. CDR3 sequence: CASSPQAGLGTEAFF. The CDR3 nucleotides read TGTGCCAGTAGTCCGCAGGCGGGTCTAGGGACTGAAGCTTTCTTT. Combining the CDR3 with reference TRBV19 and TRBJ1-1 gives the whole variable domain DGGITQSPKYLFRKEGQNVTLSCEQNLNHDAMYWYRQDPGQGLRLIYYSQIVNDFQKGDIAEGYSVSREKKESFPLTVTSAQKNPTAFYLCASSPQAGLGTEAFFGQGTRLTVV.

This clone came up once. The chain links TRBV14 to TRBJ2-1; TRBD1 aligns across 10 bases. The CDR3 runs 16 residues. The V gene end was trimmed by 1 base and the J gene end by 10 bases; junction bases not matched to a gene: 10. Germline assignment: CDR1 SGHDN and CDR2 FVKESK. CDR3: CASSQVYGTGVEEQFF. CDR3 coding DNA: TGTGCCAGCAGCCAAGTCTATGGGACAGGGGTCGAAGAGCAGTTCTTC. The whole variable domain, filled in from reference TRBV14 and TRBJ2-1, reads EAGVTQFPSHSVIEKGQTVTLRCDPISGHDNLYWYRRVMGKEIKFLLHFVKESKQDESGMPNNRFLAERTGGTYSTLKVQPAELEDSGVYFCASSQVYGTGVEEQFFGPGTRLTVL.